This TCR beta chain was obtained from a study of cytomegalovirus exposure and HLA in healthy donors. In the study overall: Within an early data release were 65 million to 90 million unique TCRs drawn from HLA-typed donors.

Primers: 60 Vbeta forward and 13 Jbeta reverse. Assay used: immunoSEQ multiplex PCR; TCRdb lists only in-frame clones, some missing. Here the sample spans more than 95,000 clones, around 80% being singletons. Trimming took off 4 bases at V and 11 bases at J, with 15 bases between the two ends. Germline CDR1 and CDR2: SGHDT and YYEEEE. CDR3 length: 12 amino acids. The study, taken as a whole, reports: Further analysis, carried out later, found HLA-associated TCR beta chains more clonally expanded than equally common other chains. Later analysis associated a missense DCLRE1C variant with TCR beta V- and J-gene trimming.

Comment on this clone: Its specificity is unknown.

The TCR was taken from a woman in her thirties or forties in good health and CMV-seronegative. Sequencing was done on a sample of PBMCs. This chain joins TRBV5-6 and TRBJ1-2; weak D call: TRBD1 (6 bases). The CDR3 coding sequence is TGTGCCAGCAGCCCCCGGGGGGGGGCATACACCTTC. Translation: CASSPRGGAYTF.